Below are 32 T cell receptor beta chains sequenced from a single sample in a study of memory CD4+ T cells and cytomegalovirus serostatus (dated by TCRdb to the late 2010s). Libraries came from the immunoSEQ multiplex PCR assay. Sourced from immuneACCESS, this table was stored by TCRdb with only in-frame sequences that have V and J called. A share of the clones is absent; for the studies checked, an unresolved V gene accounts for under half, and the remainder has no known explanation. The sample table contains some 73,000 clones; only one count was recorded for approximately 78% of them. Of the sample, 2.5% to 3% is held by the ten largest clones. Single viable CD3+CD4+CD8-CD45RO+ cells were sorted as memory CD4+ T cells on a FACSAria II. Input material: memory CD4+ T cells from blood. Receptors originate from an adult in good health and CMV-seropositive.

The V and J genes are TRBV30 and TRBJ1-1, with D perhaps matching TRBD1 (5 bases). Between the trimmed V and J ends, which lost 0 bases and 0 bases, there was a span of 8 bases. Germline-derived CDR1 and CDR2 are GTSNPN and SVGIG (reference sequence). The CDR3 runs 14 residues. CDR3 in amino acids: CAWSVRGVNTEAFF. CDR3 nucleotide sequence: TGTGCCTGGAGTGTACGGGGGGTGAACACTGAAGCTTTCTTT.

The genes are TRBV7-2 and TRBJ2-2; no firm D call. CDR1 SGHTA and CDR2 FQGNSA come from the germline V gene. The CDR3 is 15 amino acids. Trimming took off 7 bases at V and 6 bases at J, with 18 bases between the two ends. CDR3 sequence: CASTVGRAFAGELFF. The CDR3 nucleotides read TGTGCCAGCACCGTGGGTCGGGCCTTCGCCGGGGAGCTGTTTTTT.

The rearrangement links TRBV15 to TRBJ2-1, with 7 bases matching TRBD2. The V gene's germline CDR1 is LNHNV and CDR2 YYDKDF (reference sequence). With 2 bases clipped from V and 5 bases from J, the junction kept 9 bases outside the gene matches. This CDR3 contains 16 residues. The CDR3 bases are TGTGCCACCAGCAGACGGCAACTAGCGACCAACAATGAGCAGTTCTTC. Amino acid sequence: CATSRRQLATNNEQFF.

The chain couples TRBV14 to TRBJ2-1; 10 bases fit TRBD2. V shed 1 base and J 8 bases; nucleotides not matched to a gene: 8. The CDR3 has 16 amino acids. The germline CDR1 and CDR2 sequences are SGHDN and FVKESK. The CDR3 DNA follows: TGTGCCAGCAGCCAAGCCCTAGCGGGAGTTTTCGATGAGCAGTTCTTC. As protein: CASSQALAGVFDEQFF.

The V gene is TRBV7-2, the J gene TRBJ2-6, with TRBD2 as a possible D gene (5 bases). Germline V gives CDR1 SGHTA, CDR2 FQGNSA. The CDR3 spans 14 residues. V was cut by 5 bases and J by 4 bases, with 9 bases left in between. The CDR3 DNA reads TGTGCCAGCAGCGGTACGGGGGGGGCCAACGTCCTGACTTTC. Translation: CASSGTGGANVLTF. Full variable domain (missing parts from reference TRBV7-2 and TRBJ2-6): GAGVSQSPSNKVTEKGKDVELRCDPISGHTALYWYRQSLGQGLEFLIYFQGNSAPDKSGLPSDRFSAERTGGSVSTLTIQRTQQEDSAVYLCASSGTGGANVLTFGAGSRLTVL.

This CDR3 reads CASSSRARGLNEQFF. The DNA for the CDR3 is TGTGCCAGCAGTTCCAGGGCGAGGGGGCTCAATGAGCAGTTCTTC. J is TRBJ2-1 and V is TRBV27; 7 nucleotides agree with TRBD1. This CDR3 is 15 amino acids long. The V and J ends lost 4 bases and 6 bases, in that order; junction bases with no gene match: 9. CDR1 and CDR2 (germline): MNHEY, SMNVEV (reference sequence).

The chain combines TRBV2 with TRBJ2-7, with no clear D. The CDR3 is 15 residues long. Deletions cut 2 bases from V and 3 bases from J, with 14 bases between. Germline V gene sequence: CDR1 SNHLY, CDR2 FYNNEI. DNA of the CDR3: TGTGCCAGCAGTGAAATCCCAGGTGCGATCTACGAGCAGTACGTC. Its protein is CASSEIPGAIYEQYV.

The genes are TRBV2 and TRBJ1-2; D is undetermined. Germline values: CDR1 SNHLY, CDR2 FYNNEI. Trimming stripped 2 bases from V and 8 bases from J, with 18 bases between. CDR3 size: 15 residues. The CDR3 nucleotides are TGTGCCAGCAGTGAACAGGAGCTGAACCCTCCCGGCTACACCTTC. It codes for CASSEQELNPPGYTF.

Only one count was recorded for this clone. The chain uses TRBV19 and TRBJ1-2; D is perhaps TRBD1 (6 bases). This CDR3 contains 17 residues. The V end lost 6 bases, the J end lost 0 bases, and 20 bases lay between the germline ends. CDR1 LNHDA and CDR2 SQIVND come from the germline V gene (reference sequence). This CDR3 reads CASRSLGTSWTNYGYTF. CDR3 DNA sequence: TGTGCCAGTAGATCCCTGGGGACAAGCTGGACTAACTATGGCTACACCTTC.

The chain uses TRBV19 and TRBJ1-5, with 9 bases identical to TRBD1. V trimming: 7 bases; J trimming: 7 bases; junction bases outside the gene matches: 14. The CDR3 consists of 16 residues. Germline CDR1 and CDR2: LNHDA and SQIVND (reference sequence). The CDR3 bases are TGTGCCAGTACCCCAGGCGGGACAGGGATATGGCAGCCCCAGCATTTT. Amino acid sequence: CASTPGGTGIWQPQHF.

The CDR3 loop is CASSQRDDHLGNTIYF. The CDR3 DNA follows: TGTGCCAGCAGTCAACGGGACGACCACCTCGGAAACACCATATATTTT. V is TRBV9 and J is TRBJ1-3, with a possible D match to TRBD1 (5 bases). CDR1 and CDR2 from the germline V gene are SGDLS and YYNGEE. Trimming took off 5 bases at V and 4 bases at J, with 19 bases between the two ends. There are 16 residues in the CDR3. Drawing the rest from reference TRBV9 and TRBJ1-3, the complete variable domain is DSGVTQTPKHLITATGQRVTLRCSPRSGDLSVYWYQQSLDQGLQFLIQYYNGEERAKGNILERFSAQQFPDLHSELNLSSLELGDSALYFCASSQRDDHLGNTIYFGEGSWLTVV.

V gene TRBV5-4 combines with J gene TRBJ2-1, with TRBD2 identical over 8 bases. Germline values: CDR1 SGHNT, CDR2 YYREEE (reference sequence). The CDR3 runs 14 residues. V lost 1 base, J lost 5 bases, and 2 bases stayed unmatched. The CDR3 loop is CASSLTSGNNEQFF. The CDR3 coding sequence is TGTGCCAGCAGCTTGACTAGCGGAAACAATGAGCAGTTCTTC.

This clone was found once. V usage is TRBV7-2 and J usage is TRBJ2-7; D is undetermined. CDR3 length: 15 amino acids. V dropped 0 bases and J dropped 4 bases, with 13 bases sitting between them. Germline lookup yields CDR1 SGHTA and CDR2 FQGNSA. CDR3 residues: CASSLAPTWEYEQYV. CDR3 bases: TGTGCCAGCAGCTTAGCCCCCACTTGGGAATACGAGCAGTACGTC.

This clone was seen more than once but under ten times. The CDR3 DNA is TGTGCTAGTGGCTCAGGAGCGGGGGCCTACAATGAGCAGTTCTTC. Residues: CASGSGAGAYNEQFF. The chain carries TRBV12-5 and TRBJ2-1; 8 nucleotides line up with TRBD2. Germline V gene lookup returns CDR1 LGHNT and CDR2 FRNRAP. J was trimmed by 2 bases and V by 6 bases; bases with no gene match: 6. The length of the CDR3 is 15 residues.

This clone was counted once. V usage is TRBV9 and J usage is TRBJ1-2; a weak D match, TRBD1 (5 bases). The CDR3 contains 13 residues. V was pared by 4 bases and J by 8 bases, with 15 bases between. Germline V gene lookup returns CDR1 SGDLS and CDR2 YYNGEE. The CDR3 coding sequence is TGTGCCAGCAGCTTTAGGGGAGTTGGAGGCTACACCTTC. This translates into CASSFRGVGGYTF. The whole variable domain, remainder taken from reference TRBV9 and TRBJ1-2, is DSGVTQTPKHLITATGQRVTLRCSPRSGDLSVYWYQQSLDQGLQFLIQYYNGEERAKGNILERFSAQQFPDLHSELNLSSLELGDSALYFCASSFRGVGGYTFGSGTRLTVV.

The rearrangement uses TRBV5-1 and TRBJ2-5, with 7 positions matching TRBD1. The J segment lost 3 bases and the V segment lost 4 bases, leaving 6 bases of the junction unmatched. This CDR3 is 14 amino acids long. CDR1 SGHRS and CDR2 YFSETQ come from the germline V gene. The CDR3: CASSPGTDKETQYF. CDR3 in DNA: TGCGCCAGCAGCCCCGGGACAGATAAAGAGACCCAGTACTTC.

The V and J genes are TRBV9 and TRBJ2-1, with D perhaps TRBD2 (6 bases). The CDR3 has 15 residues. The V end lost 5 bases, the J end lost 1 base, and 13 bases lay between the germline ends. Germline V gene data show CDR1 as SGDLS and CDR2 as YYNGEE. The CDR3 is CASSDGSSSYNEQFF. The CDR3 nucleotides are TGTGCCAGCAGTGACGGGAGTTCGTCCTACAATGAGCAGTTCTTC.

The count of this clone is one. The gene calls are TRBV6-5 and TRBJ1-3, with 8 bases lining up with TRBD1. The CDR3 has 14 amino acids. Trimming cost V 5 bases and J 2 bases; bases outside gene matches: 2. CDR1 MNHEY and CDR2 SVGAGI come from the germline V gene. CDR3 protein: CASSQGAPGNTIYF. The CDR3 DNA follows: TGTGCCAGCAGTCAGGGGGCGCCTGGAAACACCATATATTTT.

The chain uses TRBV6-1 and TRBJ1-4; D is unclear. The germline V gene has CDR1 MNHNS and CDR2 SASEGT. V lost 2 bases and J lost 4, with 11 bases in between. This CDR3 contains 15 residues. The CDR3 bases are TGTGCCAGCAGTGAAATAGTGGTCTTTAATGAAAAACTGTTTTTT. Translated, it gives CASSEIVVFNEKLFF.

This clone has a single count. The chain joins TRBV7-9 to TRBJ1-4; D uncertain. The CDR3 is 15 residues long. V was clipped by 5 bases and J by 8 bases, with 18 bases between them. Germline loops: CDR1 SEHNR, CDR2 FQNEAQ (reference sequence). Here the CDR3 reads CASSRKASEEEKLFF. Here the CDR3 DNA reads TGTGCCAGCAGCCGGAAGGCCTCCGAGGAGGAAAAACTGTTTTTT.

V is TRBV19 and J is TRBJ2-2, with D perhaps matching TRBD1 (6 bases). Germline values: CDR1 LNHDA, CDR2 SQIVND (reference sequence). The CDR3 has 16 residues. Trimming left V 6 bases short and J 8 bases short, with 22 bases between. The CDR3 DNA reads as TGTGCCAGTAGAACCGAGACCAGGGGAGTAAGAGGGGAGCTGTTTTTT. Its protein is CASRTETRGVRGELFF.

The chain joins TRBV2 to TRBJ2-5; D not resolved. This CDR3 is 13 amino acids long. Germline V gene sequence: CDR1 SNHLY, CDR2 FYNNEI. Trimming took off 7 bases at V and 1 base at J, with 10 bases between the two ends. The CDR3 DNA sequence: TGTGCCAGCAACGGGCAGTCCCAAGAGACCCAGTACTTC. Translated: CASNGQSQETQYF.

The chain combines TRBV5-4 with TRBJ2-1, with 10 bases matching TRBD1. Looked up from germline, CDR1 is SGHNT and CDR2 is YYREEE (reference sequence). The trim removed 5 bases at V and 6 bases at J, leaving 8 bases unmatched. This CDR3 spans 15 amino acids. The CDR3 here is CASSLDRGDVNEQFF. CDR3 coding DNA: TGTGCCAGCAGTCTGGACAGGGGGGACGTCAATGAGCAGTTCTTC. The entire variable domain, with the rest obtained from reference TRBV5-4 and TRBJ2-1, is as follows: ETGVTQSPTHLIKTRGQQVTLRCSSQSGHNTVSWYQQALGQGPQFIFQYYREEENGRGNFPPRFSGLQFPNYSSELNVNALELDDSALYLCASSLDRGDVNEQFFGPGTRLTVL.

J is TRBJ2-2 and V is TRBV11-3, with no clear D. Germline V gene data show CDR1 as SGHNT and CDR2 as YENEEA. Trimming pared 3 bases from V and 1 base from J, leaving 9 bases between. The CDR3 loop spans 15 amino acids. CDR3 bases: TGTGCCAGCAGCTTGTCCACGGGGAACACCGGGGAGCTGTTTTTT. It translates to CASSLSTGNTGELFF.

This clone was seen a few times. The V and J genes are TRBV30 and TRBJ1-2; TRBD1 matches at 7 bases. With 1 base clipped from V and 7 bases from J, the junction kept 12 bases outside the gene matches. The CDR3 runs 15 residues. Germline values: CDR1 GTSNPN, CDR2 SVGIG (reference sequence). The DNA for the CDR3 is TGTGCCTGGAGTGCCCTGGACAGGCCGGAGAGTGGCTACACCTTC. Amino acid sequence: CAWSALDRPESGYTF. Complete variable domain (other parts from reference TRBV30 and TRBJ1-2): SQTIHQWPATLVQPVGSPLSLECTVEGTSNPNLYWYRQAAGRGLQLLFYSVGIGQISSEVPQNLSASRPQDRQFILSSKKLLLSDSGFYLCAWSALDRPESGYTFGSGTRLTVV.

The V gene is TRBV2, the J gene TRBJ1-6; 7 nucleotides match TRBD1. V lost 5 bases, J lost 0 bases, and 4 bases stayed unmatched. The CDR3 runs to 16 residues. The V gene's germline CDR1 is SNHLY and CDR2 FYNNEI. CDR3 nucleotides: TGTGCCAGCAGTCCGGACAGGTACTCCTATAATTCACCCCTCCACTTT. Amino acid sequence: CASSPDRYSYNSPLHF.

The rearrangement links TRBV7-6 to TRBJ2-7; TRBD1 might be the D (7 bases). This CDR3 contains 14 residues. V was trimmed by 3 bases and J by 6 bases, leaving 15 bases between them. CDR1 and CDR2 from the germline V gene are SGHVS and FNYEAQ. The CDR3 loop is CASSLDRRGLEQYF. CDR3 nucleotides: TGTGCCAGCAGCTTGGACAGGAGGGGTCTCGAGCAGTACTTC. Full variable domain (outside the CDR3, taken from reference TRBV7-6 and TRBJ2-7): GAGVSQSPRYKVTKRGQDVALRCDPISGHVSLYWYRQALGQGPEFLTYFNYEAQQDKSGLPNDRFSAERPEGSISTLTIQRTEQRDSAMYRCASSLDRRGLEQYFGPGTRLTVT.

V is TRBV7-2 and J is TRBJ2-3, with TRBD1 as a possible D gene (5 bases). Germline CDR1 is SGHTA and CDR2 is FQGNSA. V lost 4 bases and J 3 bases, leaving 14 bases between the germline ends. The length of the CDR3 is 15 residues. CDR3 sequence reads: CASSSDPDSTDTQYF. CDR3 DNA: TGTGCCAGCAGCTCTGATCCTGACAGTACAGATACGCAGTATTTT.

This clone has just a few counts. The chain couples TRBV6-5 to TRBJ1-1; TRBD1 is a possible D gene (6 bases). Trimming removed 6 bases at V and 1 base at J, with 15 bases between. This CDR3 region has 15 residues. CDR1 and CDR2 from the germline V gene are MNHEY and SVGAGI. CDR3 sequence reads: CASSRWGATNTEAFF. The CDR3 bases are TGTGCCAGCAGCCGCTGGGGGGCGACGAACACTGAAGCTTTCTTT.

The V and J genes are TRBV28 and TRBJ1-1, with D unresolved. The CDR3 covers 13 residues. CDR1 and CDR2 from the germline V gene are MDHEN and SYDVKM. The V end was cut by 4 bases, the J end by 2 bases, with 8 bases between. The CDR3, as DNA: TGTGCCAGCAGTTCAAGCGACAACACTGAAGCTTTCTTT. Its translation is CASSSSDNTEAFF.

The CDR3 DNA follows: TGCGCCAGCAGCTTGGACGGGGGCGGCGCTGAAGCTTTCTTT. This encodes CASSLDGGGAEAFF. This chain connects TRBV5-1 to TRBJ1-1; D may be TRBD1 (6 bases). The CDR3 sequence is 14 residues long. The V gene lost 0 bases and the J gene lost 6 bases, with 12 bases spanning the gap. Germline V CDR1 and CDR2: SGHRS, YFSETQ.

The gene calls are TRBV19 and TRBJ1-1; D may be TRBD1 (5 bases). The length of the CDR3 is 13 residues. V dropped 5 bases and J dropped 1 base, with 8 bases sitting between them. Germline assignment: CDR1 LNHDA and CDR2 SQIVND (reference sequence). CDR3 in DNA: TGTGCCAGTAGTGGGGGGGGGAACACTGAAGCTTTCTTT. This sequence encodes CASSGGGNTEAFF.